The 22 T cell receptor beta chains reported below all come from one sample, sequenced in a study of blood T cell repertoires in COVID-19. The data were produced by immunoSEQ multiplex PCR, yet TCRdb's version contains in-frame clones alone and is incomplete. Among a few hundred thousand clones listed, 75% to 90% were seen once. The sequenced sample was peripheral blood. All receptors come from a man aged 50 to 60 with acute or convalescent COVID-19.

This clone was recorded only once. This chain connects TRBV27 to TRBJ1-1; D is uncertain. Between the trimmed V and J ends, which lost 8 bases and 2 bases, there was a span of 15 bases. CDR1 is MNHEY, CDR2 SMNVEV, per germline (reference sequence). The CDR3 spans 14 residues. CDR3 residues: CASRASRYNTEAFF. The DNA for the CDR3 is TGTGCCAGCCGTGCGTCGAGGTATAACACTGAAGCTTTCTTT.

The J gene is TRBJ2-7, the V gene TRBV5-1; D possibly corresponds to TRBD1 (5 bases). Per germline, CDR1 SGHRS and CDR2 YFSETQ. Between the trimmed V and J ends, which lost 5 bases and 4 bases, there was a span of 13 bases. The CDR3 runs to 13 residues. CDR3 residues: CASRQDTYYEQYF. Here the CDR3 DNA reads TGCGCCAGCAGGCAGGACACCTATTACGAGCAGTACTTC. Full variable domain (rest looked up from reference TRBV5-1 and TRBJ2-7): KAGVTQTPRYLIKTRGQQVTLSCSPISGHRSVSWYQQTPGQGLQFLFEYFSETQRNKGNFPGRFSGRQFSNSRSEMNVSTLELGDSALYLCASRQDTYYEQYFGPGTRLTVT.

The rearrangement uses TRBV5-5 and TRBJ1-3; D is ambiguous. Trimming removed 0 bases at V and 2 bases at J, with 12 bases between. Per germline, CDR1 SGHKS and CDR2 YYEKEE (reference sequence). The length of the CDR3 is 16 residues. This chain's CDR3 is CASSLVGGGAGNTIYF. The CDR3 nucleotides read TGTGCCAGCAGCTTGGTCGGTGGAGGAGCTGGAAACACCATATATTTT.

This chain uses TRBV18 with TRBJ2-7; 10 positions match TRBD1. The V segment lost 3 bases and the J segment 3 bases; nucleotides outside the gene matches: 5. The germline V gene has CDR1 KGHSH and CDR2 LQKENI. The CDR3 spans 15 residues. The CDR3 sequence is CASSPPRDRGYEQYF. The DNA for the CDR3 is TGTGCCAGCTCACCGCCTAGGGACAGGGGCTACGAGCAGTACTTC.

J is TRBJ2-7 and V is TRBV27; D is possibly TRBD2 (6 bases). Germline CDR1 reads MNHEY; CDR2 reads SMNVEV (reference sequence). V shed 6 bases and J shed 2 bases, with 17 bases lying between them. The CDR3 length is 15 residues. The DNA of the CDR3 is TGTGCCAGCAGCGGACTGAGAGCGGGCCCCTACGAGCAGTACTTC. It is translated as CASSGLRAGPYEQYF.

Here the CDR3 DNA reads TGTGCCAGCAGCTTGTTGACGGACAGAGAGACCCAGTACTTC. Translation: CASSLLTDRETQYF. The rearrangement joins TRBV5-4 to TRBJ2-5, with D possibly matching TRBD1 (6 bases). The CDR3 has 14 amino acids. Trimming pared 1 base from V and 4 bases from J, leaving 11 bases between. Germline V gene sequence: CDR1 SGHNT, CDR2 YYREEE (reference sequence).

This chain joins TRBV12-5 and TRBJ1-5, with D uncertain. This CDR3 contains 13 residues. Trimming pared 1 base from V and 7 bases from J, leaving 8 bases between. Germline assignment: CDR1 LGHNT and CDR2 FRNRAP. CDR3 DNA sequence: TGTGCTAGTGGTTTGGAGGAGGGCCAGCCCCAGCATTTT. It translates to CASGLEEGQPQHF.

This chain links TRBV10-1 with TRBJ2-2; D might be TRBD1 (6 bases). Germline V gives CDR1 WNHNN, CDR2 SYGVQD (reference sequence). The ends were cut back, 8 bases at V and 7 bases at J, with 17 bases in the middle. The CDR3 consists of 14 residues. The CDR3 here is CASGLGQSIGELFF. CDR3 DNA sequence: TGCGCCAGCGGATTGGGACAATCGATCGGGGAGCTGTTTTTT.

The chain links TRBV20-1 to TRBJ2-3; tentatively, D is TRBD2 (5 bases). This CDR3 region has 11 residues. The V gene's germline CDR1 is DFQATT and CDR2 SNEGSKA (reference sequence). The V end was cut by 7 bases, the J end by 3 bases, with 8 bases between. CDR3 nucleotide sequence: TGCAGTGTCGGGGTTACAGATACGCAGTATTTT. Amino acids: CSVGVTDTQYF.

The genes are TRBV7-2 and TRBJ2-2; 7 positions match TRBD2. After removal of 5 bases from V and 3 bases from J, the junction contained 18 bases not matched to a gene. The germline V gene encodes CDR1 SGHTA and CDR2 FQGNSA. CDR3 length: 19 residues. The CDR3 sequence is CASSLSPELAPFYTGELFF. The CDR3 nucleotides are TGTGCCAGCAGCCTTAGTCCCGAACTAGCGCCTTTTTACACCGGGGAGCTGTTTTTT. The full variable domain, its missing parts supplied by reference TRBV7-2 and TRBJ2-2, is GAGVSQSPSNKVTEKGKDVELRCDPISGHTALYWYRQSLGQGLEFLIYFQGNSAPDKSGLPSDRFSAERTGGSVSTLTIQRTQQEDSAVYLCASSLSPELAPFYTGELFFGEGSRLTVL.

This sequence joins TRBV25-1 and TRBJ1-4; D gene unclear. V was trimmed by 2 bases and J by 3 bases, leaving 4 bases between them. The CDR3 length is 13 residues. CDR1 and CDR2 from the germline V gene are MGHDK and SYGVNS. The CDR3 loop reads CASSEQANEKLFF. The CDR3 nucleotides are TGTGCCAGCAGTGAACAGGCTAATGAAAAACTGTTTTTT.

This chain connects TRBV7-3 to TRBJ2-2; D is perhaps TRBD1 (5 bases). The CDR3 sequence is 15 residues long. Trimming took 6 bases from V and 1 from J, leaving 12 bases between them. Germline V gene lookup returns CDR1 SGHTA and CDR2 FQGTGA. CDR3 protein: CASRVGPMNTGELFF. The DNA for the CDR3 is TGTGCCAGCAGAGTGGGGCCCATGAACACCGGGGAGCTGTTTTTT.

The J gene is TRBJ2-1, the V gene TRBV3-1 (or the pseudogene TRBV3-2); 7 bases align to TRBD2. CDR1 is LGHDT and CDR2 is YNNKEL in the germline V gene (reference sequence). This CDR3 is 17 amino acids long. With 4 bases clipped from V and 0 bases from J, the junction kept 9 bases outside the gene matches. In nucleotides, the CDR3 is TGTGCCAGCAGCCGAAGCGGGGCGGCGACCTCCTACAATGAGCAGTTCTTC. Its protein is CASSRSGAATSYNEQFF.

CDR3 sequence reads: CASSLGTGGAYEQYF. CDR3 coding DNA: TGTGCCAGCAGCCTTGGGACAGGGGGGGCCTACGAGCAGTACTTC. The chain combines TRBV9 with TRBJ2-7; TRBD1 agrees at 11 bases. The V and J ends lost 4 bases and 2 bases, in that order; junction bases with no gene match: 5. This CDR3 is built from 15 residues. Germline-derived CDR1 and CDR2 are SGDLS and YYNGEE.

The chain employs TRBV3-1 (or the pseudogene TRBV3-2) and TRBJ1-3; a possible D gene is TRBD1 (5 bases). The CDR3 spans 15 residues. The germline V gene encodes CDR1 LGHDT and CDR2 YNNKEL (reference sequence). V lost 4 bases and J 0 bases, leaving 10 bases between the germline ends. The CDR3 sequence: CASSPFQGSGNTIYF. The CDR3 nucleotides read TGTGCCAGCAGCCCTTTTCAGGGCTCTGGAAACACCATATATTTT.

The DNA of the CDR3 is TGTGCCAGCAGCGTTTCGGGACAGGGGATGGAGGGCTACACCTTC. Encoded protein: CASSVSGQGMEGYTF. The chain joins TRBV9 to TRBJ1-2; TRBD1 agrees at 10 bases. The CDR3 consists of 15 residues. V was pared by 2 bases and J by 8 bases, with 9 bases of the junction left unmatched. Germline CDR1 reads SGDLS; CDR2 reads YYNGEE. The complete variable domain, with remaining parts taken from reference TRBV9 and TRBJ1-2, reads DSGVTQTPKHLITATGQRVTLRCSPRSGDLSVYWYQQSLDQGLQFLIQYYNGEERAKGNILERFSAQQFPDLHSELNLSSLELGDSALYFCASSVSGQGMEGYTFGSGTRLTVV.

In DNA, the CDR3 is TGTGCCAGCAGTGAGTACAGGGGTTTGTCTGGCTACACCTTC. Encoded protein: CASSEYRGLSGYTF. The rearrangement links TRBV2 to TRBJ1-2, with 7 positions matching TRBD1. CDR1 and CDR2 from the germline V gene are SNHLY and FYNNEI. The V gene end was trimmed by 3 bases and the J gene end by 7 bases; junction bases not matched to a gene: 8. The length of the CDR3 is 14 residues.

This sequence joins TRBV9 and TRBJ2-1; 11 nucleotides match TRBD2. Germline trimming cut 4 bases from V and 4 bases from J; bases unmatched to any gene: 7. CDR3 length: 16 amino acids. Germline V gene lookup returns CDR1 SGDLS and CDR2 YYNGEE. The CDR3 loop is CASSRIGTSGYNEQFF. CDR3 nucleotide sequence: TGTGCCAGCAGCCGGATAGGGACTAGCGGTTACAATGAGCAGTTCTTC.

The sample holds a few counts of this clone. The rearrangement joins TRBV19 to TRBJ1-6; 7 nucleotides agree with TRBD1. The CDR3 has 15 amino acids. Germline V lookup: CDR1 LNHDA, CDR2 SQIVND (reference sequence). With V trimmed by 4 bases and J by 5 bases, 5 bases remained unmatched. CDR3 residues: CASSRSRGNNSPLHF. The CDR3 DNA follows: TGTGCCAGTAGTAGGTCCAGGGGGAATAATTCACCCCTCCACTTT.

The V call is TRBV21-1, the J call TRBJ2-7; the table calls TRBD1, which could not be checked here. TRBV21-1 is deemed a pseudogene. The CDR3 consists of 14 residues. DNA of the CDR3: TGTGCCAGCGGGAGGACAGGGGAACGGGACGAGCAGTACTTC. This gives the protein CASGRTGERDEQYF.

The gene calls are TRBV6-6 and TRBJ2-1, with D unclear. Germline lookup yields CDR1 MNHNY and CDR2 SVGAGI (reference sequence). The V gene lost 0 bases and the J gene lost 3 bases, with 6 bases spanning the gap. The CDR3 loop spans 14 amino acids. The CDR3: CASSYSGGYNEQFF. The CDR3 DNA sequence: TGTGCCAGCAGTTACTCCGGCGGCTACAATGAGCAGTTCTTC.

The chain joins TRBV6-5 to TRBJ1-2; the D gene is possibly TRBD1 (5 bases). Germline V gives CDR1 MNHEY, CDR2 SVGAGI. This CDR3 has 12 amino acids. Trimming left V 6 bases short and J 7 bases short, with 12 bases between. The DNA of the CDR3 is TGTGCCAGCAGCCCAGGGCCCCGTGGCTACACCTTC. This encodes CASSPGPRGYTF.